This TCR beta chain is drawn from a study of T cells after yellow fever vaccination. For the study at large: Fractions containing few cells were prepared with SMART-Seq v4 Ultra Low Input.

The study, taken as a whole, reports: Post-booster repertoires contained most primary-vaccination clones again (approximately 97% CD4, about 90% CD8). Abundant clonotypes from the bulk population could contaminate FACS-sorted repertoires.

V was clipped by 3 bases and J by 5 bases, with 13 bases between them. CDR1 LNHDA and CDR2 SQIVND come from the germline V gene (reference sequence). There are 15 residues in the CDR3. This clonotype was seen once. No antigen is known for it. A much larger clone lies one base from this, so it may be a read error. In this CDR3 the conserved last residue, phenylalanine or tryptophan, is missing, so a read error is likely. Universal primer sites and UMIs were introduced during 5'RACE template-switching synthesis of TCR cDNA. A single record per CDR3 protein comes from TCRdb applying MiXCR to the 5' RACE reads. The top ten hold about 15% of the sample, which has fewer than 400,000 distinct CDR3 sequences, about 6% seen once.

The receptor was derived from a man aged 25 to 40 who received the YFV17D yellow fever vaccine. Sequencing used PBMCs, obtained 5 days after the yellow fever booster vaccination. The gene calls are TRBV19 and TRBJ2-2; maybe TRBD2 (7 bases). CDR3 amino acids: CASSIQQGGTGELFS. CDR3 coding DNA: TGTGCCAGTAGTATTCAACAGGGAGGGACCGGGGAGCTGTTTTCT.